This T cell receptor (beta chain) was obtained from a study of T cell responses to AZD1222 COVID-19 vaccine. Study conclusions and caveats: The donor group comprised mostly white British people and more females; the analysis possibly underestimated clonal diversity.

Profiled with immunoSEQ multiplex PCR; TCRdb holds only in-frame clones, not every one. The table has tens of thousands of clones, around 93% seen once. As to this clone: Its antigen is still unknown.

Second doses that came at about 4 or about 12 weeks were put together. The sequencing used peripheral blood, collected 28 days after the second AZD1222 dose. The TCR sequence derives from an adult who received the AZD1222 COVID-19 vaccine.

The chain's CDR3 is CSARERYEQYF. In nucleotides, the CDR3 is TGCAGTGCTAGAGAGAGGTACGAGCAGTACTTC. This chain connects TRBV20-1 to TRBJ2-7; D unclear. This CDR3 comprises 11 residues. Germline CDR1 DFQATT, CDR2 SNEGSKA (reference sequence). V shed 0 bases and J shed 4 bases, with 4 bases lying between them.